This entry concerns a single TCR beta chain. The data originate from a study of shared clonotypes between healthy human individuals. The V end was cut by 5 bases, the J end by 0 bases, with 14 bases between. Germline CDR1 LNHDA, CDR2 SQIVND (reference sequence). This CDR3 contains 16 residues. Profiling relied on immunoSEQ multiplex PCR, and the TCRdb table lists in-frame clones only, not all of them. The sample holds about 1 million clones; 60% to 80% are singletons and the top ten take approximately 1.5%. This clonotype was sampled from a man between 18 and 29 years old in good health. The specimen sequenced was memory CD4+ T cells sorted from blood. Subset indicated: CD45RA-negative fraction. The rearrangement joins TRBV19 to TRBJ1-5, with D uncertain. CDR3 residues: CASSPLRVYSNQPQHF. CDR3 nucleotides: TGTGCCAGTAGTCCCCTTAGAGTTTATAGCAATCAGCCCCAGCATTTT.